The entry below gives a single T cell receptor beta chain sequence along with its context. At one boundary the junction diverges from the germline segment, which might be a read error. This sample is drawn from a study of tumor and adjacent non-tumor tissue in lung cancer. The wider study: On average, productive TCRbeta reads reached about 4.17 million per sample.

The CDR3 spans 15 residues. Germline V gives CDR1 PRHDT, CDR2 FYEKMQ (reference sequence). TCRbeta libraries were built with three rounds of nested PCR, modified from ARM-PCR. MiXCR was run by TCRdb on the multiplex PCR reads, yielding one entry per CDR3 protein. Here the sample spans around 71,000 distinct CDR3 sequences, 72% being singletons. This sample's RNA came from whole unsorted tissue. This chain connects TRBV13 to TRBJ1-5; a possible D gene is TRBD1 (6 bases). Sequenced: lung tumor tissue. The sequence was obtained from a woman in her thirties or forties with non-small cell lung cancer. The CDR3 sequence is CTSSRGGGHNQPQHF. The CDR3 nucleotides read TGTACCAGCAGCAGAGGGGGGGGTCACAATCAGCCCCAGCATTTT.